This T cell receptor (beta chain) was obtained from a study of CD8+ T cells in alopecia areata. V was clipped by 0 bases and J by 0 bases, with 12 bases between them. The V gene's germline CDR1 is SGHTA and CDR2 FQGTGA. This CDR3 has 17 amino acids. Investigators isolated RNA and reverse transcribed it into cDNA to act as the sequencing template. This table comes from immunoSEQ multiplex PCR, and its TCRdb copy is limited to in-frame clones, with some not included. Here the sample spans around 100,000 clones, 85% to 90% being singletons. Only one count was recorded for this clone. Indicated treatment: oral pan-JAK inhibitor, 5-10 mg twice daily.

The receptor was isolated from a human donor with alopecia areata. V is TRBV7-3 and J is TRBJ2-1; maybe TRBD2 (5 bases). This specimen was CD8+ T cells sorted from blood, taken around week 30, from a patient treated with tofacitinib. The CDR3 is CASSLTGEGLSYNEQFF. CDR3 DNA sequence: TGTGCCAGCAGCTTAACCGGAGAGGGCCTCTCCTACAATGAGCAGTTCTTC. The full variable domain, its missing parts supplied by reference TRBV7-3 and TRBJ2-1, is GAGVSQTPSNKVTEKGKYVELRCDPISGHTALYWYRQSLGQGPEFLIYFQGTGAADDSGLPNDRFFAVRPEGSVSTLKIQRTERGDSAVYLCASSLTGEGLSYNEQFFGPGTRLTVL.